A selection of T cell receptor beta chains follows, all from one sample in a study of shared clonotypes between healthy human individuals. Here immunoSEQ multiplex PCR was the method, and the copy in TCRdb shows in-frame clones only, minus some. The table lists about 610,000 clones, 90% to 97% of them singletons, with about 0.11% in the top ten. Sequenced material: naive CD8+ T cells sorted from blood. These receptor sequences come from a young woman in good health. Both conserved end residues are part of each CDR3. A D gene is named only where the DNA matches it firmly. Size is omitted from some rows. Given values are once, few, many or a class for expanded clones.

V: TRBV28; J: TRBJ1-4; size: .; D: .; CDR3: CASSYIAGPNEKLFF; DNA: TGTGCCAGCAGTTATATCGCAGGGCCTAATGAAAAACTGTTTTTT
V: TRBV29-1; J: TRBJ2-7; size: .; D: .; CDR3: CSVEDPEAYEQYF; DNA: TGCAGCGTTGAAGATCCAGAGGCCTACGAGCAGTACTTC
V: TRBV6-1; J: TRBJ1-1; size: .; D: .; CDR3: CASSESMILPSEAFF; DNA: TGTGCCAGCAGTGAGTCAATGATCTTACCGTCTGAAGCTTTCTTT
V: TRBV6-6; J: TRBJ2-3; size: .; D: .; CDR3: CASGPGQSTDTQYF; DNA: TGTGCCAGCGGCCCGGGACAAAGCACAGATACGCAGTATTTT
V: TRBV5-1; J: TRBJ2-5; size: .; D: TRBD2; CDR3: CASSHELAGGPRETQYF; DNA: TGCGCCAGCAGCCACGAACTAGCGGGAGGGCCTCGGGAGACCCAGTACTTC
V: TRBV10-2; J: TRBJ2-5; size: .; D: .; CDR3: CASREHPLETQYF; DNA: TGCGCCAGCAGAGAACACCCGCTGGAGACCCAGTACTTC
V: TRBV28; J: TRBJ1-5; size: once; D: TRBD1; CDR3: CASSGQGLSQPQHF; DNA: TGTGCCAGCAGTGGACAGGGACTCAGTCAGCCCCAGCATTTT
V: TRBV5-1; J: TRBJ2-5; size: .; D: .; CDR3: CASSLDSRVKTQYF; DNA: TGCGCCAGCAGCTTGGATTCCAGAGTAAAGACCCAGTACTTC
V: TRBV19; J: TRBJ2-5; size: .; D: .; CDR3: CASSIDIWSAETQYF; DNA: TGTGCCAGTAGTATAGATATCTGGTCAGCCGAGACCCAGTACTTC
V: TRBV11-2; J: TRBJ2-3; size: few; D: .; CDR3: CASSLGDTQYF; DNA: TGTGCCAGCAGTCTCGGGGATACGCAGTATTTT
V: TRBV5-4; J: TRBJ1-1; size: .; D: TRBD1; CDR3: CASSLQGGNTEAFF; DNA: TGTGCCAGCAGCTTACAGGGGGGAAACACTGAAGCTTTCTTT
V: TRBV27; J: TRBJ2-1; size: .; D: .; CDR3: CASSSTGSSYNEQFF; DNA: TGTGCCAGCAGTTCGACTGGAAGCTCCTACAATGAGCAGTTCTTC
V: TRBV11-2; J: TRBJ2-1; size: .; D: .; CDR3: CASSLEGSLNYNEQFF; DNA: TGTGCCAGCAGCTTAGAGGGCAGTCTTAATTACAATGAGCAGTTCTTC
V: TRBV7-9; J: TRBJ2-7; size: once; D: TRBD1; CDR3: CASRSPGQSSYEQYF; DNA: TGTGCCAGCAGATCCCCGGGACAGAGCTCCTACGAGCAGTACTTC
V: TRBV28; J: TRBJ1-5; size: .; D: .; CDR3: CASRGPQPQHF; DNA: TGTGCCAGCCGGGGGCCTCAGCCCCAGCATTTT
V: TRBV7-7; J: TRBJ2-2; size: .; D: TRBD2; CDR3: CASGLAGVTGELFF; DNA: TGTGCCAGCGGACTAGCGGGAGTCACCGGGGAGCTGTTTTTT
V: TRBV7-6; J: TRBJ2-1; size: .; D: TRBD2; CDR3: CASSLEASGTVPEQFF; DNA: TGTGCCAGCAGCTTAGAGGCTAGCGGTACTGTACCAGAGCAGTTCTTC
V: TRBV7-8; J: TRBJ2-2; size: .; D: .; CDR3: CASSFYAGELFF; DNA: TGTGCCAGCAGCTTTTACGCCGGGGAGCTGTTTTTT
V: TRBV27; J: TRBJ2-7; size: once; D: .; CDR3: CASSGTYSYEQYF; DNA: TGTGCCAGCAGCGGGACCTACTCCTACGAGCAGTACTTC
V: TRBV14; J: TRBJ1-4; size: .; D: .; CDR3: CASSQVLGDEKLFF; DNA: TGTGCCAGCAGCCAAGTCCTAGGGGATGAAAAACTGTTTTTT
V: TRBV10-1; J: TRBJ2-7; size: .; D: .; CDR3: CASSGGTVYEQYF; DNA: TGCGCCAGCAGTGGGGGGACGGTCTACGAGCAGTACTTC
V: TRBV5-6; J: TRBJ1-1; size: .; D: .; CDR3: CASSLSGVNTEAFF; DNA: TGTGCCAGCAGCTTGTCAGGGGTGAACACTGAAGCTTTCTTT
V: TRBV6-1; J: TRBJ1-1; size: .; D: TRBD1; CDR3: CASSGWPGTGPSEAFF; DNA: TGTGCCAGCAGTGGCTGGCCTGGGACAGGGCCTTCTGAAGCTTTCTTT
V: TRBV28; J: TRBJ1-2; size: .; D: TRBD1; CDR3: CASSLGQANYGYTF; DNA: TGTGCCAGCAGTTTAGGACAGGCTAACTATGGCTACACCTTC
V: TRBV4-1; J: TRBJ2-2; size: .; D: .; CDR3: CASSHEARDESGELFF; DNA: TGCGCCAGCAGCCATGAAGCAAGGGATGAGTCCGGGGAGCTGTTTTTT
V: TRBV5-5; J: TRBJ2-7; size: .; D: TRBD1; CDR3: CASSTGQGSIHEQYF; DNA: TGTGCCAGCAGCACGGGACAGGGGAGCATCCACGAGCAGTACTTC
V: TRBV13; J: TRBJ2-1; size: .; D: .; CDR3: CASSLMIPIVDNEQFF; DNA: TGTGCCAGCAGCTTAATGATCCCAATTGTGGACAATGAGCAGTTCTTC
V: TRBV28; J: TRBJ2-5; size: .; D: .; CDR3: CASSGSYPTDFNARQETQYF; DNA: TGTGCCAGCAGCGGGAGTTACCCAACGGACTTCAACGCCCGACAAGAGACCCAGTACTTC
V: TRBV6-1; J: TRBJ2-7; size: .; D: .; CDR3: CASKYSSYEQYF; DNA: TGTGCCAGCAAATACAGCTCCTACGAGCAGTACTTC
V: TRBV11-2; J: TRBJ1-5; size: .; D: TRBD1; CDR3: CASSYRDRLPSSNQPQHF; DNA: TGTGCCAGCAGCTACCGGGACAGACTCCCTAGTAGCAATCAGCCCCAGCATTTT
V: TRBV11-2; J: TRBJ2-2; size: .; D: .; CDR3: CASSESWGTGELFF; DNA: TGTGCCAGCAGCGAGTCATGGGGCACCGGGGAGCTGTTTTTT
V: TRBV9; J: TRBJ1-3; size: .; D: .; CDR3: CATAPGGGSGNTIYF; DNA: TGTGCCACCGCTCCCGGAGGAGGCTCTGGAAACACCATATATTTT
V: TRBV4-1; J: TRBJ2-7; size: .; D: TRBD1; CDR3: CASSQDGTGGYEQYF; DNA: TGCGCCAGCAGCCAAGATGGGACAGGGGGCTACGAGCAGTACTTC
V: TRBV13; J: TRBJ1-2; size: .; D: .; CDR3: CASSLLGATHDGYTF; DNA: TGTGCCAGCAGCCTCCTGGGAGCGACGCACGATGGCTACACCTTC
V: TRBV7-6; J: TRBJ2-7; size: .; D: .; CDR3: CASSLGGQSREQYF; DNA: TGTGCCAGCAGCTTAGGCGGGCAGAGCCGCGAGCAGTACTTC
V: TRBV6-1; J: TRBJ1-5; size: .; D: TRBD1; CDR3: CASSGQGAGNQPQHF; DNA: TGTGCCAGCAGTGGACAGGGGGCCGGCAATCAGCCCCAGCATTTT
V: TRBV4-1; J: TRBJ1-1; size: .; D: .; CDR3: CASSPDGGRWKAFF; DNA: TGCGCCAGCAGCCCGGACGGTGGCCGCTGGAAGGCTTTCTTT
V: TRBV2; J: TRBJ2-7; size: once; D: .; CDR3: CASRDSLGEQYF; DNA: TGTGCCAGCCGGGACTCTCTCGGCGAGCAGTACTTC
V: TRBV28; J: TRBJ2-6; size: .; D: .; CDR3: CASSSSANVLTF; DNA: TGTGCCAGCAGCTCCTCGGCCAACGTCCTGACTTTC
V: TRBV27; J: TRBJ1-4; size: .; D: .; CDR3: CASSRRPWDEKLFF; DNA: TGTGCCAGCAGCCGACGGCCGTGGGATGAAAAACTGTTTTTT